Below, 25 T cell receptor beta chains from the same sample are listed, as sequenced in a study of response to subunit inactivated influenza vaccine. TCRdb processed the RT-PCR reads anew with MiXCR; each CDR3 protein has one entry. The table has 650,000 to 800,000 distinct CDR3 sequences, approximately 17% seen once; the top ten hold roughly 11%. Sample: PBMCs from blood, taken less than 6 days after vaccination. The receptor set was obtained from a man in his forties or fifties who received an inactivated influenza vaccine.

The chain links TRBV20-1 to TRBJ2-3, with D perhaps TRBD2 (6 bases). The CDR3 is 14 residues long. Germline assignment: CDR1 DFQATT and CDR2 SNEGSKA (reference sequence). CDR3 region: CSGTGESSGHTQYF. CDR3 nucleotides: TGCAGCGGCACGGGAGAGAGCAGCGGGCATACGCAGTATTTT.

This clonotype was detected only once. Being one base from a much bigger clone, this may be a read error. The chain links TRBV3-1 to TRBJ2-3; D remains unclear. Germline V lookup: CDR1 LGHDT, CDR2 YNNKEL (reference sequence). The CDR3 covers 13 residues. V dropped 3 bases and J dropped 2 bases, with 6 bases sitting between them. CDR3 sequence (DNA): TGTGCCAGCAGCCAGATCCACACAGATACGCAGTATTTT. It yields the protein CASSQIHTDTQYF.

The V and J genes are TRBV20-1 and TRBJ2-7; 8 bases are shared with TRBD1. The germline gives CDR1 DFQATT, CDR2 SNEGSKA (reference sequence). V lost 6 bases and J lost 12; bases outside the gene matches: 10. This CDR3 region has 11 residues. CDR3 nucleotides: TGCAGTGCCAGTATACAGGGGGGCGGGTACTTC. Translation gives CSASIQGGGYF.

The gene calls are TRBV5-1 and TRBJ2-1; 15 bases map to TRBD2. CDR3 length equals 15 residues. V trimming: 4 bases; J trimming: 9 bases; junction bases outside the gene matches: 5. The germline CDR1 and CDR2 sequences are SGHRS and YFSETQ. CDR3 DNA: TGCGCCAGCAGCCGGACTAGCGGGGGGGTGGGTGAGCAGTTCTTC. It yields the protein CASSRTSGGVGEQFF.

The V call is TRBV20-1, the J call TRBJ2-2; a possible D gene is TRBD1 (6 bases). CDR3 length: 14 amino acids. Germline CDR1 DFQATT, CDR2 SNEGSKA (reference sequence). V lost 6 bases to trimming and J lost 6 bases, with 17 bases between them. In DNA form, the CDR3 reads TGCAGTGCCCTAACGCACAGGGATGCCGGGGAGCTGTTTTTT. Translating it yields CSALTHRDAGELFF.

This clonotype came up a few times. The chain links TRBV28 to TRBJ1-6; the D gene is possibly TRBD1 (6 bases). Per germline, CDR1 MDHEN and CDR2 SYDVKM. The V gene lost 1 base and the J gene lost 8 bases, with 15 bases spanning the gap. The CDR3 totals 16 residues. Here the CDR3 reads CASSLFRGADYSPLHF. CDR3 in DNA: TGTGCCAGCAGTTTATTCCGGGGGGCTGATTATTCACCCCTCCACTTT.

This sequence joins TRBV2 and TRBJ2-2; tentative D call: TRBD2 (5 bases). Trimming stripped 8 bases from V and 1 base from J, with 14 bases between. CDR3 size: 15 residues. Germline-derived CDR1 and CDR2 are SNHLY and FYNNEI. CDR3 in amino acids: CASGVGRMNTGELFF. CDR3 in DNA: TGTGCCAGCGGGGTTGGGAGAATGAACACCGGGGAGCTGTTTTTT. Variable domain in full (rest from reference TRBV2 and TRBJ2-2): EPEVTQTPSHQVTQMGQEVILRCVPISNHLYFYWYRQILGQKVEFLVSFYNNEISEKSEIFDDQFSVERPDGSNFTLKIRSTKLEDSAMYFCASGVGRMNTGELFFGEGSRLTVL.

This chain joins TRBV12-3 or TRBV12-4 and TRBJ2-2; possible D gene TRBD1, 6 bases. Trimming took off 5 bases at V and 3 bases at J, with 10 bases between the two ends. The CDR3 runs to 14 residues. This CDR3 reads CASSGTGYTGELFF. Here the CDR3 DNA reads TGTGCCAGCAGTGGAACAGGGTACACCGGGGAGCTGTTTTTT.

The chain employs TRBV3-1 and TRBJ2-2; no clear D gene. The V end was cut by 7 bases, the J end by 4 bases, with 10 bases between. Germline CDR1 and CDR2: LGHDT and YNNKEL (reference sequence). The CDR3 is 13 amino acids. CDR3: CASKESSTGELFF. The CDR3 bases are TGTGCCAGCAAGGAGAGTAGCACCGGGGAGCTGTTTTTT.

This clonotype was seen more than once but under ten times. The chain is built from TRBV7-2 and TRBJ2-7; 7 bases agree with TRBD1. The trim removed 3 bases at V and 1 base at J, leaving 3 bases unmatched. This CDR3 is built from 14 residues. Germline assignment: CDR1 SGHTA and CDR2 FQGNSA. Here the CDR3 reads CASSFGQASYEQYF. CDR3 sequence (DNA): TGTGCCAGCAGCTTCGGACAGGCATCCTACGAGCAGTACTTC.

The chain carries TRBV4-3 and TRBJ2-2; TRBD1 agrees at 9 bases. Germline V gene lookup returns CDR1 LGHNA and CDR2 YSLEER. Trimming removed 0 bases from V and 1 base from J; junction bases left unmatched: 3. The CDR3 runs to 17 residues. CDR3 nucleotides: TGCGCCAGCAGCCAAGATCCGGGACAGGGGAACACCGGGGAGCTGTTTTTT. Translation: CASSQDPGQGNTGELFF.

This rearrangement joins TRBV3-1 to TRBJ2-7; TRBD2 aligns across 7 bases. Germline CDR1 and CDR2: LGHDT and YNNKEL (reference sequence). Trimming cost V 4 bases and J 2 bases; bases outside gene matches: 5. This CDR3 contains 14 residues. The CDR3 loop is CASSRGTKTYEQYF. The DNA for the CDR3 is TGTGCCAGCAGCCGCGGGACTAAAACCTACGAGCAGTACTTC.

CDR3 DNA sequence: TGCAGTGCTAGAGAACCCTTCAAGATAGCGGACAATGAGCAGTTCTTC. Amino acids: CSAREPFKIADNEQFF. This sequence joins TRBV20-1 and TRBJ2-1; possible D gene TRBD2, 6 bases. The V gene's germline CDR1 is DFQATT and CDR2 SNEGSKA (reference sequence). V was shortened by 0 bases and J by 5 bases, with 17 bases between the two germline ends. This CDR3 has 16 residues.

The chain combines TRBV11-2 with TRBJ1-5, with D possibly TRBD1 on 6 matching bases. V was clipped by 4 bases and J by 4 bases, with 11 bases between them. Germline V gives CDR1 SGHAT, CDR2 FQNNGV. The CDR3 covers 14 residues. This chain's CDR3 is CASSSLGANQPQHF. The CDR3 DNA reads as TGTGCCAGCAGCTCCCTGGGGGCAAATCAGCCCCAGCATTTT.

In this sample, this clonotype turned up a few times. V is TRBV5-1 and J is TRBJ2-3; D remains unclear. The germline gives CDR1 SGHRS, CDR2 YFSETQ. The germline V and J ends were trimmed by 2 bases and 2 bases, with 12 bases remaining between them. The length of the CDR3 is 15 residues. CDR3 amino acids: CASSFSPENTDTQYF. CDR3 in DNA: TGCGCCAGCAGCTTTTCCCCAGAAAACACAGATACGCAGTATTTT. Filled out from reference TRBV5-1 and TRBJ2-3, the complete variable domain reads KAGVTQTPRYLIKTRGQQVTLSCSPISGHRSVSWYQQTPGQGLQFLFEYFSETQRNKGNFPGRFSGRQFSNSRSEMNVSTLELGDSALYLCASSFSPENTDTQYFGPGTRLTVL.

This clonotype turned up a few times. Here the CDR3 DNA reads TGTGCCAGCAGTTTAGCAGGGCGAGGATATTCACCCCTCCACTTT. This codes for CASSLAGRGYSPLHF. The V and J genes are TRBV12-3 or TRBV12-4 and TRBJ1-6; D call uncertain. V lost 0 bases, J lost 8 bases, and 11 bases lay in between. The CDR3 totals 15 residues.

The V and J genes are TRBV5-1 and TRBJ2-5, with 14 nucleotides matching TRBD2. The CDR3 loop spans 15 amino acids. V was clipped by 4 bases and J by 3 bases; unmatched bases: 2. The germline gives CDR1 SGHRS, CDR2 YFSETQ. CDR3: CASSPGLAGEETQYF. The DNA of the CDR3 is TGCGCCAGCAGCCCGGGACTAGCGGGGGAAGAGACCCAGTACTTC.

The CDR3 bases are TGTGCCAGTACTACAGGGTATGGCTACACCTTC. Its protein is CASTTGYGYTF. The rearrangement joins TRBV19 to TRBJ1-2; maybe TRBD1 (6 bases). This CDR3 spans 11 amino acids. Trimming stripped 7 bases from V and 5 bases from J, with 8 bases between. Looked up from germline, CDR1 is LNHDA and CDR2 is SQIVND (reference sequence).

This clonotype appeared a few times. The gene calls are TRBV10-2 and TRBJ1-6; TRBD1 matches at 8 bases. The CDR3 has 17 amino acids. Germline V gene data show CDR1 as WSHSY and CDR2 as SAAADI. The trim removed 7 bases at V and 0 bases at J, leaving 8 bases unmatched. The chain's CDR3 is CASKSDRASSYNSPLHF. CDR3 coding DNA: TGCGCCAGCAAATCGGACAGGGCGTCCTCCTATAATTCACCCCTCCACTTT.

In its sample, this clonotype was seen a few times. The rearrangement uses TRBV6-5 and TRBJ2-1, with D uncertain. The CDR3 runs to 16 residues. From germline, CDR1 is MNHEY and CDR2 SVGAGI. V was shortened by 2 bases and J by 0 bases, with 11 bases between the two germline ends. The CDR3 loop reads CASSYRPASSYNEQFF. CDR3 nucleotides: TGTGCCAGCAGTTACCGGCCCGCGAGCTCCTACAATGAGCAGTTCTTC.

The chain joins TRBV5-6 to TRBJ2-2; TRBD1 aligns across 9 bases. CDR1 and CDR2 (germline): SGHDT, YYEEEE. The CDR3 sequence is 15 residues long. V shed 3 bases, J shed 4 bases, and the junction held 4 bases outside the gene matches. The chain's CDR3 is CASSYRDRVTGELFF. CDR3 bases: TGTGCCAGCAGCTACCGGGACAGGGTCACCGGGGAGCTGTTTTTT.

There are a few counts of this clonotype. The chain carries TRBV6-1 and TRBJ2-5, with a possible D match to TRBD1 (6 bases). This CDR3 spans 14 amino acids. Germline V gene data show CDR1 as MNHNS and CDR2 as SASEGT. The ends were cut back, 5 bases at V and 1 base at J, with 11 bases in the middle. The CDR3 region is CASSKQGPQETQYF. CDR3 coding DNA: TGTGCCAGCAGTAAACAGGGCCCCCAAGAGACCCAGTACTTC.

The J gene is TRBJ1-3, the V gene TRBV29-1; D is uncertain. CDR1 and CDR2 from the germline V gene are SQVTM and ANQGSEA. The V end lost 7 bases, the J end lost 0 bases, and 7 bases lay between the germline ends. The CDR3 has 12 residues. The CDR3 here is CSALSSGNTIYF. In nucleotides, the CDR3 is TGCAGCGCGTTAAGCTCTGGAAACACCATATATTTT.

The CDR3 sequence is CASSPGQGRTGNTIYF. For the CDR3, the DNA is TGTGCCAGCAGCCCGGGACAGGGGAGGACTGGAAACACCATATATTTT. V and J are TRBV12-3 or TRBV12-4 and TRBJ1-3; 10 nucleotides line up with TRBD1. This CDR3 has 16 residues. Trimming removed 6 bases from V and 2 bases from J; junction bases left unmatched: 7.

There are a few counts of this clonotype. CDR3 region: CAIRDSGRGSTQYF. CDR3 nucleotide sequence: TGTGCCATCAGGGATAGCGGGAGGGGGAGTACGCAGTATTTT. The rearrangement uses TRBV10-3 and TRBJ2-3; 11 bases match TRBD2. Germline V CDR1 and CDR2: ENHRY, SYGVKD. V lost 6 bases and J lost 8; bases outside the gene matches: 7. The CDR3 loop spans 14 amino acids.